This TCR beta chain was observed in a study of shared clonotypes between healthy human individuals. General observations from the study: The represented genetic and exposure-history diversity was limited by the small number of donors. Relative to memory subsets, naive subsets generally showed larger estimated richness.

This clone is a singleton in its sample. Its antigen is unidentified. Repertoires were generated with immunoSEQ multiplex PCR, while TCRdb's copy carries only in-frame clones and drops some. Of roughly 2.2 million clones in the sample, over 90% are singletons; the top ten hold 0.39%. The CDR3 spans 12 residues. Trimming stripped 2 bases from V and 7 bases from J, with 9 bases between. Germline V gives CDR1 MNHEY, CDR2 SVGAGI. The sample consisted of naive CD4+ T cells from PBMCs. As for subset: CD45RA+ positively selected. This clonotype originated in a man between 18 and 35 years old in good health. Some clones in this sample may be carry-over from other donors' samples. V gene TRBV6-5 combines with J gene TRBJ2-7; possibly TRBD2 for D (5 bases). The CDR3 is CASSYGRGEQYF. The CDR3 region has the DNA TGTGCCAGCAGTTACGGGAGAGGAGAGCAGTACTTC.